The 9 T cell receptor beta chains below all came from one sample that was sequenced in a study of shared clonotypes between healthy human individuals. Data came from immunoSEQ multiplex PCR; TCRdb stores just in-frame clones and leaves some out. The sample carries nearly 2 million clones, around 96% recorded once. As defined, naive CD8 cells were CD45RO-negative and positively selected for CCR7, with terminally differentiated effector memory CD45RA+ cells excluded. Sequenced input: naive CD8+ T cells sorted from blood. The receptors shown here come from a young man in good health.

The gene calls are TRBV6-5 and TRBJ1-1; a possible D gene is TRBD1 (6 bases). Germline V gene sequence: CDR1 MNHEY, CDR2 SVGAGI. The CDR3 is 11 residues long. V was shortened by 5 bases and J by 11 bases, with 12 bases between the two germline ends. The CDR3 reads CASSGGGFAFF. The CDR3 region has the DNA TGTGCCAGCAGTGGAGGGGGGTTCGCTTTCTTT.

The chain combines TRBV27 with TRBJ1-6; D may be TRBD1 (5 bases). From germline, CDR1 is MNHEY and CDR2 SMNVEV (reference sequence). This CDR3 is 14 amino acids long. V lost 8 bases and J 2 bases, leaving 10 bases between the germline ends. The chain's CDR3 is CASRGNPYNSPLHF. Here the CDR3 DNA reads TGTGCCAGCCGGGGGAACCCCTATAATTCACCCCTCCACTTT.

The V call is TRBV6-5, the J call TRBJ2-3, with TRBD2 identical over 9 bases. The trim removed 6 bases at V and 2 bases at J, leaving 6 bases unmatched. This CDR3 is 15 amino acids long. Germline CDR1 reads MNHEY; CDR2 reads SVGAGI. The CDR3 DNA follows: TGTGCCAGCAGATCCATAGCGGGAGACACAGATACGCAGTATTTT. The encoded protein is CASRSIAGDTDTQYF.

This chain joins TRBV11-2 and TRBJ2-3; D assignment may be TRBD1 or TRBD2 (5 bases each). The CDR3 totals 13 residues. CDR1 and CDR2 from the germline V gene are SGHAT and FQNNGV. V was cut by 0 bases and J by 6 bases, with 7 bases left in between. The CDR3 loop reads CASSLDGADTQYF. The CDR3 DNA sequence: TGTGCCAGCAGCTTAGACGGGGCCGATACGCAGTATTTT.

The V gene is TRBV20-1, the J gene TRBJ1-1; D call uncertain. Trimming took off 7 bases at V and 4 bases at J, with 10 bases between the two ends. From germline, CDR1 is DFQATT and CDR2 SNEGSKA (reference sequence). The CDR3 sequence is 11 residues long. The CDR3 nucleotides are TGCAGTGTGGTCTGGAGCACTGAAGCTTTCTTT. Protein: CSVVWSTEAFF.

V usage is TRBV7-9 and J usage is TRBJ2-5; 9 nucleotides align to TRBD1. Per the germline V gene, CDR1 is SEHNR and CDR2 is FQNEAQ (reference sequence). The CDR3 is 14 residues long. V gave up 5 bases and J gave up 1 base; unmatched junction bases: 2. CDR3 protein: CASSGQGSQETQYF. In DNA form, the CDR3 reads TGTGCCAGCAGCGGACAGGGGTCCCAAGAGACCCAGTACTTC.

The rearrangement links TRBV2 to TRBJ2-7, with a tentative D call TRBD2 (6 bases). Trimming shortened V by 11 bases and J by 3 bases, and 11 bases separated the two germline ends. Germline V gives CDR1 SNHLY, CDR2 FYNNEI. The length of the CDR3 is 11 residues. Written as DNA, the CDR3 is TGTGCCCTTCGGAGGGGCTACGAGCAGTACTTC. This translates into CALRRGYEQYF.

The chain is built from TRBV5-1 and TRBJ2-7; D is unresolved. The CDR3 consists of 14 residues. In germline, CDR1 is SGHRS, CDR2 YFSETQ. The germline V and J ends were trimmed by 0 bases and 0 bases, with 7 bases remaining between them. CDR3 sequence (DNA): TGCGCCAGCAGCTTGGGCACGAGCTCCTACGAGCAGTACTTC. Residues: CASSLGTSSYEQYF.

On this clone: Other nucleotide sequences in the sample specify the same CDR3. The gene calls are TRBV2 and TRBJ1-1, with unresolved D. The V gene's germline CDR1 is SNHLY and CDR2 FYNNEI. The CDR3 spans 13 residues. V lost 6 bases, J lost 1 base, and 9 bases lay in between. CDR3 in DNA: TGTGCCAGCAGGCGGACCGGGAACACTGAAGCTTTCTTT. Its protein product is CASRRTGNTEAFF.